The clone carrying this TCR beta chain was picked up many times. Antigen specificity is unknown. The read terminates 3 residues before the CDR3 end, so the remaining end is supplied by the germline J gene. The data stem from a study of T cell clonality in common variable immunodeficiency. Study-level findings and limits: Fewer deletions and N-nucleotide insertions were reportedly seen in common variable immunodeficiency TCR beta sequences. CVID subjects had higher TCRbeta clonality than healthy controls, most marked in about a third. Compared with controls, CVID subjects had fewer shared TCRbeta clones. CVID patient heterogeneity limited repertoire-clinical complication correlations.

In germline, CDR1 is SNHLY, CDR2 FYNNEI. V was pared by 4 bases and J by 0 bases, with 9 bases between. CDR3 size: 14 residues. The data were produced by immunoSEQ multiplex PCR, yet TCRdb's version contains in-frame clones alone and is incomplete. Altogether about 43,000 clones were found in the sample, and no singletons occur. The TCR comes from a person between 18 and 70 years old in good health. The V and J genes are TRBV2 and TRBJ1-1, with a possible D match to TRBD1 (6 bases). The sample taken for sequencing was peripheral blood mononuclear cells. CDR3 DNA, as far as it was read: TGTGCCAGCAGTGGACAGGCAATGAACACTGAA. Residues: CASSGQAMNTE. The CDR3, in full, reads CASSGQAMNTEAFF.